Each of the 23 T cell receptor beta chains below was sequenced from the same sample in a study of blood T cell repertoires in COVID-19. Data came from immunoSEQ multiplex PCR; TCRdb stores just in-frame clones and leaves some out. The profile covers about 350,000 clones, with approximately 89% appearing a single time and approximately 5% taken by the ten largest. Sequencing input: PBMCs or T cells enriched from blood (not recorded which). These receptor sequences come from a woman between 25 and 40 years old who had recovered from COVID-19.

This chain connects TRBV7-2 to TRBJ1-5; no definite D call. Trimming took 1 base from V and 6 from J, leaving 16 bases between them. Germline V lookup: CDR1 SGHTA, CDR2 FQGNSA. This CDR3 comprises 16 residues. The CDR3 DNA follows: TGTGCCAGCAGCTTAGATACGGGCGGAGGAGGTCAGCCCCAGCATTTT. Amino acid sequence: CASSLDTGGGGQPQHF.

The gene calls are TRBV5-8 and TRBJ1-2; TRBD1 matches 8 bases. The CDR3 is 13 amino acids. CDR1 is SGHTS, CDR2 YDEGEE, per germline. Germline trimming cut 4 bases from V and 5 bases from J; bases unmatched to any gene: 4. CDR3 region: CASSEDRVYGYTF. The CDR3 DNA sequence: TGTGCCAGCAGCGAGGACAGGGTATATGGCTACACCTTC.

The chain has TRBV27 and TRBJ1-2; tentative D call: TRBD1 (6 bases). The V and J ends lost 4 bases and 9 bases respectively, with 21 bases between them. Germline values: CDR1 MNHEY, CDR2 SMNVEV (reference sequence). CDR3 length equals 15 residues. The CDR3 region is CASSSTLTGTSSYTF. In nucleotides, the CDR3 is TGTGCCAGCAGTTCAACACTGACAGGTACTTCGAGCTACACCTTC.

The chain uses TRBV4-1 and TRBJ1-2; D gene unclear. Germline loops: CDR1 MGHRA, CDR2 YSYEKL. The CDR3 runs 15 residues. V was pared by 0 bases and J by 7 bases, with 15 bases between. CDR3 nucleotides: TGCGCCAGCAGCCAAGATTCCCTTACTGGTGGTGGCTACACCTTC. Translated: CASSQDSLTGGGYTF.

This clone was seen more than once but under ten times. The same CDR3 also results from other DNA sequences found in this sample. The chain has TRBV12-3 or TRBV12-4 and TRBJ1-2, with a tentative D call TRBD1 (5 bases). The CDR3 contains 13 residues. V was pared by 3 bases and J by 2 bases, with 7 bases between. The DNA for the CDR3 is TGTGCCAGCAGTTTTCAGGGAAACTATGGCTACACCTTC. This encodes CASSFQGNYGYTF.

This sequence joins TRBV12-3 or TRBV12-4 and TRBJ2-1; the match to TRBD2 covers 7 bases. The V segment lost 7 bases and the J segment 7 bases; nucleotides outside the gene matches: 7. This CDR3 contains 13 residues. CDR3 region: CASNRAGWNEQFF. Here the CDR3 DNA reads TGTGCCAGCAATAGAGCGGGGTGGAATGAGCAGTTCTTC.

The table lists this clone with a few counts. The chain links TRBV19 to TRBJ1-6, with 10 bases matching TRBD1. There are 19 residues in the CDR3. V shed 5 bases, J shed 10 bases, and the junction held 20 bases outside the gene matches. Germline-derived CDR1 and CDR2 are LNHDA and SQIVND (reference sequence). CDR3 residues: CASSVTTPIRDRGHSPLHF. CDR3 coding DNA: TGTGCCAGTAGTGTCACGACTCCGATCCGGGACAGGGGACACTCACCCCTCCACTTT.

In its sample, this clone was seen a few times. The chain joins TRBV7-2 to TRBJ1-3; D is possibly TRBD1 (5 bases). Germline CDR1 reads SGHTA; CDR2 reads FQGNSA. Trimming shortened V by 8 bases and J by 0 bases, and 14 bases separated the two germline ends. The CDR3 length is 15 residues. CDR3 in DNA: TGTGCCAGCCAGGGCAGTCTTTCCTCTGGAAACACCATATATTTT. Protein: CASQGSLSSGNTIYF.

Details on this clone: Other DNA sequences within the sample encode an identical CDR3. The chain employs TRBV7-2 and TRBJ1-2, with D possibly being TRBD1 (6 bases). The V end lost 5 bases, the J end lost 1 base, and 8 bases lay between the germline ends. The germline V gene encodes CDR1 SGHTA and CDR2 FQGNSA. This CDR3 comprises 13 residues. CDR3 region: CASSLRGNYGYTF. The CDR3 DNA reads as TGTGCCAGCAGCCTCAGGGGTAACTATGGCTACACCTTC.

This clone was recorded only once. The chain combines TRBV4-3 with TRBJ1-5, with D possibly being TRBD1 (6 bases). From germline, CDR1 is LGHNA and CDR2 YSLEER. The V and J ends lost 0 bases and 7 bases respectively, with 16 bases between them. The CDR3 consists of 16 residues. CDR3 region: CASSQELVRGDQPQHF. Written as DNA, the CDR3 is TGCGCCAGCAGCCAAGAATTGGTCAGGGGTGACCAGCCCCAGCATTTT.

The rearrangement uses TRBV6-5 and TRBJ1-1, with 9 nucleotides matching TRBD1. The CDR3 totals 15 residues. CDR1 is MNHEY and CDR2 is SVGAGI in the germline V gene. V dropped 2 bases and J dropped 1; count of bases not matched to a gene: 2. CDR3 sequence reads: CASSYTGQGNTEAFF. The DNA for the CDR3 is TGTGCCAGCAGTTACACGGGACAGGGGAACACTGAAGCTTTCTTT.

This clone was seen a handful of times. The chain carries TRBV2 and TRBJ1-3; maybe TRBD1 (5 bases). V was cut by 8 bases and J by 0 bases, with 14 bases left in between. The CDR3 runs to 15 residues. Germline V gives CDR1 SNHLY, CDR2 FYNNEI. The CDR3 bases are TGTGCCAGCCGGCAGGGTACAGTCTCTGGAAACACCATATATTTT. Translating gives CASRQGTVSGNTIYF.

The chain joins TRBV18 to TRBJ2-7; D may be TRBD2 (7 bases). Trimming removed 3 bases from V and 7 bases from J, with 10 bases in between. Germline V CDR1 and CDR2: KGHSH, LQKENI. The length of the CDR3 is 12 residues. The CDR3 reads CASSPGGLEQYF. For the CDR3, the DNA is TGTGCCAGCTCACCCGGGGGGCTGGAGCAGTACTTC.

This chain joins TRBV6-5 and TRBJ1-2; TRBD1 is a possible D gene (6 bases). With 2 bases removed from V and 5 bases from J, the gap between germline ends came to 15 bases. CDR3 size: 15 residues. CDR1 is MNHEY, CDR2 SVGAGI, per germline. The CDR3 protein is CASSYTYRDLYGYTF. CDR3 DNA sequence: TGTGCCAGCAGTTACACATACAGGGATTTGTATGGCTACACCTTC.

This sequence joins TRBV9 and TRBJ1-1; maybe TRBD1 (5 bases). The V end lost 0 bases, the J end lost 4 bases, and 13 bases lay between the germline ends. The CDR3 is 15 amino acids. Per the germline V gene, CDR1 is SGDLS and CDR2 is YYNGEE. As DNA, the CDR3 is TGTGCCAGCAGCGTAGATCCAGGACAATTCACTGAAGCTTTCTTT. Protein product: CASSVDPGQFTEAFF. Drawing the rest from reference TRBV9 and TRBJ1-1, the complete variable domain is DSGVTQTPKHLITATGQRVTLRCSPRSGDLSVYWYQQSLDQGLQFLIQYYNGEERAKGNILERFSAQQFPDLHSELNLSSLELGDSALYFCASSVDPGQFTEAFFGQGTRLTVV.

This clone has just one count. The chain recombines TRBV13 with TRBJ2-5; TRBD2 matches 7 bases. The germline V gene has CDR1 PRHDT and CDR2 FYEKMQ (reference sequence). The trim removed 4 bases at V and 6 bases at J, leaving 8 bases unmatched. There are 14 residues in the CDR3. The chain's CDR3 is CASSSKGGVQTQYF. For the CDR3, the DNA is TGTGCCAGCAGCTCAAAGGGAGGGGTCCAGACCCAGTACTTC.

This rearrangement joins TRBV6-4 to TRBJ2-4, with D possibly matching TRBD1 (5 bases). Germline CDR1 and CDR2: MRHNA and SNTAGT. Deletions cut 3 bases from V and 0 bases from J, with 15 bases between. This CDR3 contains 17 residues. The CDR3 spells CASSDLTEYLAKNIQYF. DNA for the CDR3: TGTGCCAGCAGTGATCTGACAGAATACCTAGCCAAAAACATTCAGTACTTC.

The V and J genes are TRBV4-1 and TRBJ1-1; no clear D gene. The CDR3 loop spans 15 amino acids. Trimming stripped 4 bases from V and 1 base from J, with 13 bases between. Per germline, CDR1 MGHRA and CDR2 YSYEKL. The CDR3 nucleotides read TGCGCCAGCAGCCCATCTCATACAGAGAACACTGAAGCTTTCTTT. It codes for CASSPSHTENTEAFF.

The V gene is TRBV7-9, the J gene TRBJ2-5; 8 nucleotides match TRBD2. This CDR3 has 15 amino acids. V dropped 3 bases and J dropped 7; count of bases not matched to a gene: 10. CDR1 is SEHNR, CDR2 FQNEAQ, per germline (reference sequence). The CDR3 coding sequence is TGTGCCAGCAGCTTGGCAGCGGGGGCCCGGGGGACCCAGTACTTC. Its translation is CASSLAAGARGTQYF.

The chain recombines TRBV3-1 (or the pseudogene TRBV3-2) with TRBJ2-5, with 10 bases that match TRBD2. V gave up 1 base and J gave up 2 bases; unmatched junction bases: 4. Germline loops: CDR1 LGHDT, CDR2 YNNKEL (reference sequence). The CDR3 length is 16 residues. CDR3 in DNA: TGTGCCAGCAGCCAAGGTACTAGCGGGGCACAAGAGACCCAGTACTTC. Its translation is CASSQGTSGAQETQYF.

As concerns this clone: The same CDR3 arises from other DNA sequences in this sample as well. This chain connects TRBV9 to TRBJ1-1; D possibly corresponds to TRBD1 (5 bases). This CDR3 is 13 amino acids long. Germline CDR1 reads SGDLS; CDR2 reads YYNGEE. V lost 0 bases, J lost 3 bases, and 6 bases lay in between. The CDR3 loop reads CASSVGGDTEAFF. CDR3 sequence (DNA): TGTGCCAGCAGCGTAGGGGGGGACACTGAAGCTTTCTTT. The variable domain in full, with the rest retrieved from reference TRBV9 and TRBJ1-1, is DSGVTQTPKHLITATGQRVTLRCSPRSGDLSVYWYQQSLDQGLQFLIQYYNGEERAKGNILERFSAQQFPDLHSELNLSSLELGDSALYFCASSVGGDTEAFFGQGTRLTVV.

The gene calls are TRBV30 and TRBJ2-5; D remains unclear. Trimming removed 1 base at V and 5 bases at J, with 8 bases between. The CDR3 is 12 residues long. Germline assignment: CDR1 GTSNPN and CDR2 SVGIG (reference sequence). CDR3 in DNA: TGTGCCTGGAGTGGAGGTTGGGAGACCCAGTACTTC. It encodes CAWSGGWETQYF.

This sequence joins TRBV5-1 and TRBJ1-1; D ambiguous. Germline V gene lookup returns CDR1 SGHRS and CDR2 YFSETQ. Trimming stripped 1 base from V and 7 bases from J, with 20 bases between. CDR3 length: 16 amino acids. CDR3 coding DNA: TGCGCCAGCAGCTTGACCGGAACTCTAGTGAATAGTGAAGCTTTCTTT. This codes for CASSLTGTLVNSEAFF. Full variable domain (rest looked up from reference TRBV5-1 and TRBJ1-1): KAGVTQTPRYLIKTRGQQVTLSCSPISGHRSVSWYQQTPGQGLQFLFEYFSETQRNKGNFPGRFSGRQFSNSRSEMNVSTLELGDSALYLCASSLTGTLVNSEAFFGQGTRLTVV.